The 15 T cell receptor beta chains presented below share a single source sample, sequenced in a study of CD8 T cells in Susac syndrome. Random hexamers served to reverse transcribe roughly 0.45 to 1 ug RNA. Using its own MiXCR run on the immunoSEQ multiplex PCR reads, TCRdb lists one record per CDR3 protein. This sample has a few hundred thousand distinct CDR3 sequences; 95% occur once, and the top ten carry 0.075% to 0.095%. The sequenced sample consisted of CD4+ T cells from PBMCs. These TCRs come from a human donor with multiple sclerosis.

V and J are TRBV29-1 and TRBJ1-3, with D possibly TRBD1 on 5 matching bases. Per the germline V gene, CDR1 is SQVTM and CDR2 is ANQGSEA. This CDR3 contains 13 residues. The germline V and J ends were trimmed by 5 bases and 4 bases, with 12 bases remaining between them. The CDR3 region is CSVSRGEGNTIYF. CDR3 in DNA: TGCAGCGTTTCGAGGGGCGAAGGAAACACCATATATTTT. The full variable domain, rest sourced from reference TRBV29-1 and TRBJ1-3, is SAVISQKPSRDICQRGTSLTIQCQVDSQVTMMFWYRQQPGQSLTLIATANQGSEATYESGFVIDKFPISRPNLTFSTLTVSNMSPEDSSIYLCSVSRGEGNTIYFGEGSWLTVV.

The chain employs TRBV7-9 and TRBJ1-2; TRBD1 might be the D (5 bases). The CDR3 totals 12 residues. Germline-derived CDR1 and CDR2 are SEHNR and FQNEAQ (reference sequence). V lost 2 bases and J 13 bases, leaving 14 bases between the germline ends. The CDR3 region is CASSLRDSAVTF. CDR3 nucleotides: TGTGCCAGCAGCTTAAGAGACAGCGCGGTCACCTTC.

The chain links TRBV5-1 to TRBJ1-1, with D uncertain. The V end was cut by 0 bases, the J end by 0 bases, with 6 bases between. The CDR3 has 14 residues. Germline V CDR1 and CDR2: SGHRS, YFSETQ. Written as DNA, the CDR3 is TGCGCCAGCAGCTTGGAACAGCTGAACACTGAAGCTTTCTTT. This codes for CASSLEQLNTEAFF.

The chain links TRBV29-1 to TRBJ2-3, with 10 bases identical to TRBD2. This CDR3 is built from 17 residues. Germline values: CDR1 SQVTM, CDR2 ANQGSEA. Trimming cost V 3 bases and J 3 bases; bases outside gene matches: 12. The CDR3 region has the DNA TGCAGCGTTGATCGGGGGTCTAGCGGGAGTAGGACAGATACGCAGTATTTT. This translates into CSVDRGSSGSRTDTQYF.

The rearrangement uses TRBV7-9 and TRBJ2-3; no definite D call. The germline V gene has CDR1 SEHNR and CDR2 FQNEAQ (reference sequence). Trimming removed 5 bases at V and 3 bases at J, with 3 bases between. The CDR3 extends over 11 amino acids. As DNA, the CDR3 is TGTGCCAGCAGCATGACAGATACGCAGTATTTT. This gives the protein CASSMTDTQYF.

The chain is built from TRBV30 and TRBJ2-7, with TRBD1 matching 8 bases. Germline V CDR1 and CDR2: GTSNPN, SVGIG (reference sequence). V lost 3 bases, J lost 0 bases, and 1 base stayed unmatched. This CDR3 has 13 residues. The CDR3 is CAWRTGASYEQYF. The CDR3 bases are TGTGCCTGGAGGACAGGGGCCTCCTACGAGCAGTACTTC.

The chain uses TRBV5-4 and TRBJ2-7, with 14 bases fitting TRBD2. The ends lost 9 bases at V and 6 bases at J; junction bases unmatched: 11. Per the germline V gene, CDR1 is SGHNT and CDR2 is YYREEE (reference sequence). The CDR3 is 15 residues long. DNA for the CDR3: TGTGCCACGGGACTAGCGGGAGCGAGTTTGGGCGAGCAGTACTTC. Translating it yields CATGLAGASLGEQYF.

The chain uses TRBV18 and TRBJ1-2, with 8 positions matching TRBD1. In germline, CDR1 is KGHSH, CDR2 LQKENI. The CDR3 contains 13 residues. V was clipped by 4 bases and J by 3 bases; unmatched bases: 1. The CDR3 region has the DNA TGTGCCAGCTCACAGGACAGGGACTATGGCTACACCTTC. Protein sequence: CASSQDRDYGYTF.

The chain links TRBV5-4 to TRBJ2-5; D may be TRBD2 (6 bases). Per germline, CDR1 SGHNT and CDR2 YYREEE (reference sequence). CDR3 length: 15 amino acids. The V end lost 0 bases, the J end lost 1 base, and 10 bases lay between the germline ends. The chain's CDR3 is CASSLGSGLQETQYF. The CDR3 nucleotides are TGTGCCAGCAGCTTGGGCAGCGGGCTCCAAGAGACCCAGTACTTC. The whole variable domain, filled in from reference TRBV5-4 and TRBJ2-5, reads ETGVTQSPTHLIKTRGQQVTLRCSSQSGHNTVSWYQQALGQGPQFIFQYYREEENGRGNFPPRFSGLQFPNYSSELNVNALELDDSALYLCASSLGSGLQETQYFGPGTRLLVL.

In DNA form, the CDR3 reads TGCGCCAGCAGTCAATCACTTCAGCCCCAGCATTTT. Translated: CASSQSLQPQHF. The gene calls are TRBV23-1 and TRBJ1-5; D call uncertain. TRBV23-1 is an ORF, and what it does is uncertain. Trimming cost V 0 bases and J 6 bases, with 3 bases left between them. This CDR3 is 12 amino acids long.

The chain uses TRBV11-1 and TRBJ2-1, with TRBD2 matching 10 bases. The V gene end was trimmed by 3 bases and the J gene end by 0 bases; junction bases not matched to a gene: 14. This CDR3 is built from 20 residues. CDR1 is SGHAT, CDR2 FQDESV, per germline (reference sequence). The CDR3 nucleotides are TGTGCCAGCAGCTTCAAAGCGGGGGGGCCCCTAAAAGACTCCTACAATGAGCAGTTCTTC. This sequence encodes CASSFKAGGPLKDSYNEQFF. The whole variable domain, filled in from reference TRBV11-1 and TRBJ2-1, reads EAEVAQSPRYKITEKSQAVAFWCDPISGHATLYWYRQILGQGPELLVQFQDESVVDDSQLPKDRFSAERLKGVDSTLKIQPAELGDSAMYLCASSFKAGGPLKDSYNEQFFGPGTRLTVL.

The gene calls are TRBV27 and TRBJ2-5; D may be TRBD1 or TRBD2 (5 bases each). This CDR3 is built from 15 residues. V lost 5 bases and J 2 bases, leaving 15 bases between the germline ends. The germline V gene has CDR1 MNHEY and CDR2 SMNVEV (reference sequence). CDR3 in amino acids: CASSTPGRGQETQYF. In DNA, the CDR3 is TGTGCCAGCAGTACTCCGGGACGGGGACAAGAGACCCAGTACTTC.

The chain joins TRBV29-1 to TRBJ2-7; 9 nucleotides line up with TRBD2. With V trimmed by 3 bases and J by 4 bases, 19 bases remained unmatched. The CDR3 runs to 18 residues. Germline V CDR1 and CDR2: SQVTM, ANQGSEA. CDR3: CSVDSRASGKGSLYEQYF. The CDR3 DNA sequence: TGCAGCGTTGATTCGAGAGCTAGCGGGAAAGGTTCCTTGTACGAGCAGTACTTC.

V and J are TRBV29-1 and TRBJ2-3, with D unclear. Trimming cost V 5 bases and J 9 bases, with 15 bases left between them. The V gene's germline CDR1 is SQVTM and CDR2 ANQGSEA. CDR3 length equals 12 residues. The CDR3 DNA reads as TGCAGCGTTCAACCTCCCCACAACACGCAGTATTTT. This codes for CSVQPPHNTQYF.

This chain connects TRBV15 to TRBJ2-7, with TRBD2 as a possible D gene (6 bases). Germline CDR1 is LNHNV and CDR2 is YYDKDF (reference sequence). The V end lost 5 bases, the J end lost 9 bases, and 17 bases lay between the germline ends. CDR3 size: 13 residues. In DNA, the CDR3 is TGTGCCACCAGCGATACGACGGGGGAAGGGCAGTACTTC. Its translation: CATSDTTGEGQYF.